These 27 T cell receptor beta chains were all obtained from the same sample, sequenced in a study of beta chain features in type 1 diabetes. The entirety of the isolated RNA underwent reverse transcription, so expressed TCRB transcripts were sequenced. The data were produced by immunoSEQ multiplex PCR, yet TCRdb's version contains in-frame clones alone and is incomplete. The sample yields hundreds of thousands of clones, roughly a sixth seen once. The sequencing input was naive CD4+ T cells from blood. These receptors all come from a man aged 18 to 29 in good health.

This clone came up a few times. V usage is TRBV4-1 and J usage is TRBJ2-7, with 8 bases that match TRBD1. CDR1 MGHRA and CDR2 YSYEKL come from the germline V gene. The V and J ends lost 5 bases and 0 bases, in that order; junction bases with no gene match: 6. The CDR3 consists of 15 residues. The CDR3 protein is CASSKQGGSSYEQYF. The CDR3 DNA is TGCGCCAGCAGCAAACAGGGGGGAAGCTCCTACGAGCAGTACTTC.

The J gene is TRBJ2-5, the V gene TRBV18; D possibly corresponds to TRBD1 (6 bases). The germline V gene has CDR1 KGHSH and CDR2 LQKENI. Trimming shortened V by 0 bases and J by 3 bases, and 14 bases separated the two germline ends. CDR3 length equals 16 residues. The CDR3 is CASSPPEQGPKETQYF. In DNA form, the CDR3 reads TGTGCCAGCTCACCACCTGAACAGGGCCCAAAAGAGACCCAGTACTTC.

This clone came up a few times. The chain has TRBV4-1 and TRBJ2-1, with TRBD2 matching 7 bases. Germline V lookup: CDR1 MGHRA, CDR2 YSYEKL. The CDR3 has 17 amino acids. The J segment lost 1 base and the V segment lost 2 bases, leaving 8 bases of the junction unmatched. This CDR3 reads CASSQIGRGRSYNEQFF. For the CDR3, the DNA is TGCGCCAGCAGCCAAATAGGGCGGGGGAGGTCCTACAATGAGCAGTTCTTC.

The CDR3 bases are TGTGCCAGCAGTTTGGCCACGGATGAAGCTTTCTTT. The encoded protein is CASSLATDEAFF. This rearrangement joins TRBV28 to TRBJ1-1; D not resolved. CDR1 is MDHEN, CDR2 SYDVKM, per germline. V was clipped by 3 bases and J by 7 bases, with 9 bases between them. The CDR3 has 12 residues.

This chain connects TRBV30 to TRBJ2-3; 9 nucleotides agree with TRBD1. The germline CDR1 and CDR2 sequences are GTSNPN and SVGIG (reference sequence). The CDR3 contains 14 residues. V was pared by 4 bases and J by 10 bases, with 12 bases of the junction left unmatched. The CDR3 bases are TGTGCCTGGACCCCGGGACAGGGAGGTATGGCGCAGTATTTT. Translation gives CAWTPGQGGMAQYF.

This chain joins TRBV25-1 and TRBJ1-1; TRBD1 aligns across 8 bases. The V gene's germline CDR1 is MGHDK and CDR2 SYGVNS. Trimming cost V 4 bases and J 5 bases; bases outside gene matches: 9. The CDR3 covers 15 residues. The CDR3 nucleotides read TGTGCCAGCAGTGCCCCGACAGGGGTAATGACTGAAGCTTTCTTT. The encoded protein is CASSAPTGVMTEAFF.

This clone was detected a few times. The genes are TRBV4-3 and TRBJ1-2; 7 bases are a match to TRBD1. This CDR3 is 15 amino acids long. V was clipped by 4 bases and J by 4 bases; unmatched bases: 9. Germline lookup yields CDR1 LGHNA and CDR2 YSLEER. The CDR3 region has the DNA TGCGCCAGCAGCCCCGAACCGACAGGGCGCTATGGCTACACCTTC. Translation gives CASSPEPTGRYGYTF.

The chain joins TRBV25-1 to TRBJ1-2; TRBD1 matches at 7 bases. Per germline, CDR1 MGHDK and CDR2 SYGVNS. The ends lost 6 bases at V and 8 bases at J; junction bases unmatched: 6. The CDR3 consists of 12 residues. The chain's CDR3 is CASRSQGWGYTF. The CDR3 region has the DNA TGTGCCAGCAGATCACAGGGGTGGGGCTACACCTTC.

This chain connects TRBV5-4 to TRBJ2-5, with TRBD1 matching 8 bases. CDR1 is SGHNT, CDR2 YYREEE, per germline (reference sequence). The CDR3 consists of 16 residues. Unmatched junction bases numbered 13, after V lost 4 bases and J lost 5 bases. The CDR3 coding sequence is TGTGCCAGCAGCCCTCCACACCCAGGGGGCTTTGAGACCCAGTACTTC. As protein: CASSPPHPGGFETQYF.

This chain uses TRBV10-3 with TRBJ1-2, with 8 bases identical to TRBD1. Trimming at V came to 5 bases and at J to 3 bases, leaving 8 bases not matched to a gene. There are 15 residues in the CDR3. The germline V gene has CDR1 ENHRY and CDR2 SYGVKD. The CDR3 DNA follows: TGTGCCATCAGTCGGACCCTGGGACAGGACTATGGCTACACCTTC. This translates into CAISRTLGQDYGYTF.

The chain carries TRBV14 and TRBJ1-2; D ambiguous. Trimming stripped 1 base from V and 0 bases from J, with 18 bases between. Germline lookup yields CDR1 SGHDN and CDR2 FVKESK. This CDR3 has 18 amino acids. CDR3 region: CASSQVRVFPTANYGYTF. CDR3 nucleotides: TGTGCCAGCAGCCAAGTTCGGGTCTTTCCAACAGCTAACTATGGCTACACCTTC.

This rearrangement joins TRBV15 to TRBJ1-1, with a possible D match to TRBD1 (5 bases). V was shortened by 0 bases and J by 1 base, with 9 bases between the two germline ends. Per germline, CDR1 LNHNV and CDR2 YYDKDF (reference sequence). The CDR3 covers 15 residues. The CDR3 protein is CATSREGTANTEAFF. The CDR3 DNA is TGTGCCACCAGCAGAGAGGGGACGGCGAACACTGAAGCTTTCTTT.

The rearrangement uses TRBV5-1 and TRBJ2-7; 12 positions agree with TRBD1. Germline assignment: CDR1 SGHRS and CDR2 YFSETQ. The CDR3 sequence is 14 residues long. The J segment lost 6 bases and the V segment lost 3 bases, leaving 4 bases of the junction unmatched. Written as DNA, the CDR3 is TGCGCCAGCAGCTCGGGACAGGGGGCCTCCGAGCAGTACTTC. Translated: CASSSGQGASEQYF.

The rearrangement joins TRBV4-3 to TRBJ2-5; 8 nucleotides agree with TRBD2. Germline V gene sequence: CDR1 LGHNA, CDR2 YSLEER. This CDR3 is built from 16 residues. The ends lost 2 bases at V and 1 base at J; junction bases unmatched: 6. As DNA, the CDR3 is TGCGCCAGCAGCCAAACTTCCCGGGGGGGCCAAGAGACCCAGTACTTC. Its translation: CASSQTSRGGQETQYF.

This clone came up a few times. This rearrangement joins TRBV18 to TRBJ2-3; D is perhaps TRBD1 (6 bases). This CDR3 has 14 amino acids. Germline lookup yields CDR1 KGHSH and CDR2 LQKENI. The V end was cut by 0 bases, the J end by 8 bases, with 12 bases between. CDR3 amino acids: CASSPPRDTITQYF. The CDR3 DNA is TGTGCCAGCTCACCACCCCGGGACACTATTACGCAGTATTTT.

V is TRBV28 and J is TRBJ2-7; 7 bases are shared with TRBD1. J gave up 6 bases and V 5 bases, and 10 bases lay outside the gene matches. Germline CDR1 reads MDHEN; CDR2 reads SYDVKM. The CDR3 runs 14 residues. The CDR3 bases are TGTGCCAGCAGTCCGTCGGGACAGTCGCTCGAGCAGTACTTC. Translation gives CASSPSGQSLEQYF.

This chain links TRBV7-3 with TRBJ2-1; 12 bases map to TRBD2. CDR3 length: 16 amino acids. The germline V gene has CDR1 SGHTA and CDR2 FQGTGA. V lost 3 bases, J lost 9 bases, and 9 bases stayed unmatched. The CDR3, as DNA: TGTGCCAGCAGCTTCACTCTAGCGGGAGGGCCTGGTGAGCAGTTCTTC. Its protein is CASSFTLAGGPGEQFF.

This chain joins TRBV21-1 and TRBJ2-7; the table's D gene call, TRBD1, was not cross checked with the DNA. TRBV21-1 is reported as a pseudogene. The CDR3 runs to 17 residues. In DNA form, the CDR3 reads TGTGCCAGCAGCAAAGGAGGTTGGGACAGAGGGGGCTACGAGCAGTACTTC. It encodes CASSKGGWDRGGYEQYF.

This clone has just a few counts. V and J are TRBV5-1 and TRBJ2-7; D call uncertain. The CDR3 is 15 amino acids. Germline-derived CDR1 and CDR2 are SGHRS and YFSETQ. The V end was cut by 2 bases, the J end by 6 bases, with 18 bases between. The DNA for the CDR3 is TGCGCCAGCAGCTTCCAGGACGGCAGTTATAGCGAGCAGTACTTC. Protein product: CASSFQDGSYSEQYF.

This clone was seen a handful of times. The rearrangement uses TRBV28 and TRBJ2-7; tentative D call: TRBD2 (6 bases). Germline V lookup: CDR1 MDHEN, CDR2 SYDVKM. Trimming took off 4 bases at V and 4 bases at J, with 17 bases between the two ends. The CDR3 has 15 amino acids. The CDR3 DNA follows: TGTGCCAGCAGTTCGGTAATGGGGGGACGGTACGAGCAGTACTTC. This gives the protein CASSSVMGGRYEQYF.

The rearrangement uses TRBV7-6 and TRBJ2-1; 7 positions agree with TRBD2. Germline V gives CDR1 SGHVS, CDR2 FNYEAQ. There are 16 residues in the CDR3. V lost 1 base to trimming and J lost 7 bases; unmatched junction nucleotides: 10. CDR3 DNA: TGTGCCAGCAGCTTAGGCTCCGCGGGAGACGCGAATGAGCAGTTCTTC. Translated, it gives CASSLGSAGDANEQFF.

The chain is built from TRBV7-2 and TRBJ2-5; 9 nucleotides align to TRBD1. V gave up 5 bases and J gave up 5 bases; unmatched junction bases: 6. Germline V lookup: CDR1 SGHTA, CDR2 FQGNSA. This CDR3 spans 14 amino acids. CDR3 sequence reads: CASSATGGWETQYF. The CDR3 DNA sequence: TGTGCCAGCAGCGCAACAGGGGGCTGGGAGACCCAGTACTTC.

CDR3 residues: CASSQEKGGGETQYF. In DNA form, the CDR3 reads TGCGCCAGCAGCCAAGAAAAAGGGGGCGGAGAGACCCAGTACTTC. The chain carries TRBV4-3 and TRBJ2-5, with TRBD1 matching over 7 bases. In germline, CDR1 is LGHNA, CDR2 YSLEER. The CDR3 sequence is 15 residues long. V lost 0 bases, J lost 4 bases, and 5 bases stayed unmatched.

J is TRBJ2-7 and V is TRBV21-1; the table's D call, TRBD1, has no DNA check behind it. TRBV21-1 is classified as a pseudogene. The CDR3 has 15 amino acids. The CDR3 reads CASSKCLGQPYEQYF. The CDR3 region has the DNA TGTGCCAGCAGCAAGTGCCTGGGACAGCCCTACGAGCAGTACTTC.

The CDR3 DNA sequence: TGTGCCAGCAAAGGTGGGGGACGCGAAGCTTTCTTT. Protein: CASKGGGREAFF. The rearrangement uses TRBV14 and TRBJ1-1; perhaps TRBD1 as D (5 bases). The CDR3 contains 12 residues. Germline V gene data show CDR1 as SGHDN and CDR2 as FVKESK. V shed 7 bases and J shed 8 bases, with 14 bases lying between them.

DNA of the CDR3: TGTGCCAGCAGGCCTACAGGGAATGGGTACAATGAGCAGTTCTTC. Translating it yields CASRPTGNGYNEQFF. The rearrangement links TRBV6-5 to TRBJ2-1; perhaps TRBD1 as D (6 bases). Looked up from germline, CDR1 is MNHEY and CDR2 is SVGAGI. Trimming took off 6 bases at V and 4 bases at J, with 16 bases between the two ends. The CDR3 has 15 amino acids.

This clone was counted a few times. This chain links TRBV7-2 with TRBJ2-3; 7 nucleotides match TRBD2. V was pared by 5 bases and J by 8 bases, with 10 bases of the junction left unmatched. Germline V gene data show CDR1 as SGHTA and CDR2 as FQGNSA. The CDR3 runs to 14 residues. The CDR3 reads CASSPFQIAGTQYF. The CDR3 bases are TGTGCCAGCAGCCCTTTCCAAATAGCGGGTACGCAGTATTTT. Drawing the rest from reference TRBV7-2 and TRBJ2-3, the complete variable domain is GAGVSQSPSNKVTEKGKDVELRCDPISGHTALYWYRQSLGQGLEFLIYFQGNSAPDKSGLPSDRFSAERTGGSVSTLTIQRTQQEDSAVYLCASSPFQIAGTQYFGPGTRLTVL.